This T cell receptor (beta chain) was profiled in a study of blood T cell repertoires in COVID-19. Study background: The United States, Italy and Spain supplied acute and convalescent COVID-19 samples. The cDNA or gDNA used as material had been derived from T cells, B-cell-depleted T cells, or PBMCs.

V was pared by 5 bases and J by 2 bases, with 6 bases of the junction left unmatched. The CDR3 has 15 residues. CDR1 MNHEY and CDR2 SVGAGI come from the germline V gene. The repertoire was sequenced with immunoSEQ multiplex PCR; TCRdb's copy has only in-frame clones and lacks some. This sample has some 200,000 clones, with about 81% found just once. The receptor's source is an older woman with COVID-19, enrolled during active disease. The sequenced sample consisted of peripheral blood. The chain joins TRBV6-5 to TRBJ2-7, with 10 bases matching TRBD1. CDR3 sequence: CASSPRTGGTYEQYF. The CDR3 region has the DNA TGTGCCAGCAGTCCCCGGACAGGGGGAACCTACGAGCAGTACTTC.